A selection of T cell receptor beta chains follows, all from one sample in a study of blood T cell repertoires in COVID-19. The table came from immunoSEQ multiplex PCR; TCRdb's copy has only in-frame clones and leaves some out. The sample yields 240,000 or so clones, roughly 79% seen once. Source material: peripheral blood. The receptors come from a woman of 80 years or more with acute or convalescent COVID-19. CDR3s include the opening cysteine and the closing phenylalanine or tryptophan. A D gene is named only where the DNA matches it firmly. Clone size is not always given. Where it is, it says once, few, many or a class for expanded clones.

J: TRBJ2-3; V: TRBV18; D: .; size: .; CDR3: CASSFRAGISTDTQYF; DNA: TGTGCCAGCTCATTCCGAGCAGGGATAAGCACAGATACGCAGTATTTT
J: TRBJ2-2; V: TRBV28; D: .; size: .; CDR3: CASENANTGELFF; DNA: TGTGCCAGCGAGAACGCGAACACCGGGGAGCTGTTTTTT
J: TRBJ2-1; V: TRBV7-8; D: TRBD2; size: once; CDR3: CASSLRSQRDPSNEQFF; DNA: TGTGCCAGCAGCTTACGATCCCAGCGGGACCCTTCCAATGAGCAGTTCTTC
J: TRBJ2-1; V: TRBV7-9; D: .; size: .; CDR3: CASSLQQVDNEQFF; DNA: TGTGCCAGCAGCTTACAACAGGTAGACAATGAGCAGTTCTTC
J: TRBJ2-7; V: TRBV18; D: TRBD1; size: .; CDR3: CASSTTGTGGYEQYF; DNA: TGTGCCAGCTCGACCACAGGGACAGGGGGGTACGAGCAGTACTTC
J: TRBJ1-1; V: TRBV28; D: TRBD1; size: .; CDR3: CASSGTGGAFF; DNA: TGTGCCAGCAGTGGGACAGGGGGAGCTTTCTTT
J: TRBJ2-1; V: TRBV5-1; D: TRBD2; size: .; CDR3: CASAPLAGDKSEQFF; DNA: TGCGCCAGCGCCCCTCTAGCGGGGGATAAGAGTGAGCAGTTCTTC
J: TRBJ2-7; V: TRBV28; D: .; size: .; CDR3: CASSFPGVSYEQYF; DNA: TGTGCCAGCAGCTTTCCGGGAGTGTCCTACGAGCAGTACTTC
J: TRBJ1-5; V: TRBV2; D: .; size: once; CDR3: CASSVGGANQPQHF; DNA: TGTGCCAGCAGTGTAGGGGGGGCCAATCAGCCCCAGCATTTT
J: TRBJ2-2; V: TRBV29-1; D: .; size: .; CDR3: CSVEDGWGTGELFF; DNA: TGCAGCGTGGAGGATGGGTGGGGCACCGGGGAGCTGTTTTTT
J: TRBJ2-1; V: TRBV5-1; D: TRBD2; size: few; CDR3: CASSLVLAENNEQFF; DNA: TGCGCCAGCAGCTTGGTACTAGCGGAGAACAATGAGCAGTTCTTC
J: TRBJ2-3; V: TRBV18; D: TRBD2; size: .; CDR3: CASSPRSAGGTDTQYF; DNA: TGTGCCAGCTCACCAAGATCAGCGGGGGGCACAGATACGCAGTATTTT
J: TRBJ2-7; V: TRBV20-1; D: TRBD2; size: .; CDR3: CSASSLAGGAYEQYF; DNA: TGCAGTGCTAGTTCGCTAGCGGGAGGGGCCTACGAGCAGTACTTC
J: TRBJ2-5; V: TRBV12-3/TRBV12-4; D: TRBD1; size: .; CDR3: CASGGTGETQYF; DNA: TGTGCCAGCGGCGGGACAGGCGAGACCCAGTACTTC
J: TRBJ2-4; V: TRBV29-1; D: TRBD1; size: .; CDR3: CSVARDRENIQYF; DNA: TGCAGCGTTGCCCGGGACAGGGAAAACATTCAGTACTTC
J: TRBJ2-3; V: TRBV7-3; D: TRBD1; size: once; CDR3: CASSSGQGPGDTQYF; DNA: TGTGCCAGCAGCTCAGGACAGGGGCCCGGAGATACGCAGTATTTT
J: TRBJ1-1; V: TRBV11-2; D: TRBD1; size: .; CDR3: CASSFSQGATEAFF; DNA: TGTGCCAGCAGCTTTTCGCAGGGGGCCACTGAAGCTTTCTTT
J: TRBJ1-3; V: TRBV7-2; D: TRBD1; size: .; CDR3: CASSWDRDAGNTIYF; DNA: TGTGCCAGCAGCTGGGACAGGGATGCTGGAAACACCATATATTTT
J: TRBJ1-2; V: TRBV19; D: .; size: .; CDR3: CASRGGDTNFYGYTF; DNA: TGTGCCAGTAGAGGGGGGGACACTAACTTTTACGGCTACACCTTC
J: TRBJ1-4; V: TRBV4-1; D: .; size: once; CDR3: CASSKTGIGEKLFF; DNA: TGCGCCAGCAGCAAAACAGGGATCGGTGAAAAACTGTTTTTT
J: TRBJ2-1; V: TRBV6-2/TRBV6-3; D: TRBD2; size: .; CDR3: CASSYPIGGGGAYNEQFF; DNA: TGTGCCAGCAGTTACCCCATTGGAGGCGGGGGGGCGTACAATGAGCAGTTCTTC
J: TRBJ2-1; V: TRBV3-1/TRBV3-2; D: TRBD2; size: .; CDR3: CASSHLGEGSSYNEQFF; DNA: TGTGCCAGCAGCCACCTCGGGGAGGGGAGCTCCTACAATGAGCAGTTCTTC
J: TRBJ2-1; V: TRBV7-3; D: TRBD2; size: .; CDR3: CASSSTSGDYNEQFF; DNA: TGTGCCAGCAGCTCAACTAGCGGTGACTACAATGAGCAGTTCTTC
J: TRBJ2-7; V: TRBV11-2; D: TRBD1; size: .; CDR3: CASSFDRGPYEQYF; DNA: TGTGCCAGCAGCTTTGACAGGGGCCCCTACGAGCAGTACTTC
J: TRBJ2-5; V: TRBV5-8; D: TRBD1; size: .; CDR3: CASSRAVGTGGEETQYF; DNA: TGTGCCAGCAGCCGGGCCGTTGGGACAGGGGGCGAAGAGACCCAGTACTTC
J: TRBJ1-1; V: TRBV7-2; D: .; size: few; CDR3: CASSLLGIPEAFF; DNA: TGTGCCAGCAGCTTATTGGGCATCCCTGAAGCTTTCTTT
J: TRBJ2-1; V: TRBV19; D: TRBD1; size: .; CDR3: CASKRGPSREQFF; DNA: TGTGCCAGTAAAAGGGGGCCCTCGAGAGAGCAGTTCTTC
J: TRBJ2-1; V: TRBV5-4; D: .; size: .; CDR3: CASSSFNEQFF; DNA: TGTGCCAGCAGCTCCTTCAATGAGCAGTTCTTC
J: TRBJ1-2; V: TRBV2; D: .; size: .; CDR3: CASSTRSYGYTF; DNA: TGTGCCAGCAGTACCCGTAGCTATGGCTACACCTTC
J: TRBJ1-4; V: TRBV3-1/TRBV3-2; D: .; size: .; CDR3: CASSQEARQGNEKLFF; DNA: TGTGCCAGCAGCCAAGAGGCCCGGCAGGGAAATGAAAAACTGTTTTTT
J: TRBJ1-1; V: TRBV19; D: .; size: few; CDR3: CASNMAGGTEAFF; DNA: TGTGCCAGTAATATGGCGGGCGGCACTGAAGCTTTCTTT
J: TRBJ2-3; V: TRBV9; D: .; size: .; CDR3: CASSVGTNRLTDTQYF; DNA: TGTGCCAGCAGCGTAGGGACTAACCGTCTCACAGATACGCAGTATTTT
J: TRBJ2-5; V: TRBV18; D: TRBD2; size: .; CDR3: CASSPRGGQETQYF; DNA: TGTGCCAGCTCACCCCGCGGGGGCCAAGAGACCCAGTACTTC
J: TRBJ2-3; V: TRBV5-4; D: .; size: .; CDR3: CASSFRGPTDTQYF; DNA: TGTGCCAGCAGCTTCAGGGGTCCCACAGATACGCAGTATTTT
J: TRBJ1-6; V: TRBV5-8; D: TRBD1; size: .; CDR3: CASSQGQGNFNSPLHF; DNA: TGTGCCAGCAGCCAGGGACAGGGAAACTTTAATTCACCCCTCCACTTT
J: TRBJ2-5; V: TRBV29-1; D: TRBD1; size: .; CDR3: CSVLQGVGETQYF; DNA: TGCAGCGTACTGCAGGGGGTTGGAGAGACCCAGTACTTC
J: TRBJ1-1; V: TRBV5-1; D: .; size: few; CDR3: CASGNSGGTEAFF; DNA: TGCGCCAGCGGGAATTCGGGGGGCACTGAAGCTTTCTTT
J: TRBJ2-3; V: TRBV30; D: TRBD2; size: .; CDR3: CAWSVLAGGYPDTQYF; DNA: TGTGCCTGGAGTGTACTAGCGGGAGGTTACCCAGATACGCAGTATTTT
J: TRBJ2-3; V: TRBV6-4; D: .; size: .; CDR3: CASSAGTFTDTQYF; DNA: TGTGCCAGCAGTGCCGGGACTTTCACAGATACGCAGTATTTT
J: TRBJ2-2; V: TRBV10-3; D: TRBD1; size: .; CDR3: CAIRGQATANTGELFF; DNA: TGTGCCATCAGGGGACAGGCCACCGCGAACACCGGGGAGCTGTTTTTT
J: TRBJ1-2; V: TRBV11-2; D: .; size: .; CDR3: CASSLDGRVEAYGYTF; DNA: TGTGCCAGCAGCTTAGACGGCAGGGTGGAAGCCTATGGCTACACCTTC
J: TRBJ2-3; V: TRBV5-8; D: TRBD1; size: once; CDR3: CASSRDRAKNTQYF; DNA: TGTGCCAGCAGCCGGGACAGGGCAAAGAATACGCAGTATTTT
J: TRBJ1-2; V: TRBV6-2/TRBV6-3; D: .; size: .; CDR3: CASSWAGGYGYTF; DNA: TGTGCCAGCAGTTGGGCCGGGGGTTATGGCTACACCTTC
J: TRBJ2-7; V: TRBV6-5; D: .; size: once; CDR3: CASSLATGPYEQYF; DNA: TGTGCCAGCAGTCTAGCGACGGGGCCCTACGAGCAGTACTTC
J: TRBJ1-4; V: TRBV5-1; D: TRBD1; size: .; CDR3: CASSLALGTGDEKLFF; DNA: TGCGCCAGCAGCTTGGCCTTGGGGACAGGGGATGAAAAACTGTTTTTT
J: TRBJ2-7; V: TRBV5-4; D: .; size: few; CDR3: CASSLGGYEQYF; DNA: TGTGCCAGCAGCTTGGGCGGATACGAGCAGTACTTC
J: TRBJ2-5; V: TRBV2; D: TRBD2; size: .; CDR3: CASSPLAGGETQYF; DNA: TGTGCCAGCAGTCCCCTAGCGGGAGGAGAGACCCAGTACTTC
J: TRBJ1-2; V: TRBV7-9; D: TRBD1; size: .; CDR3: CASSPDRVGDGYTF; DNA: TGTGCCAGCAGCCCAGACAGGGTAGGCGATGGCTACACCTTC
J: TRBJ1-4; V: TRBV25-1; D: .; size: .; CDR3: CASPHKEKGRGKLFF; DNA: TGTGCCAGTCCCCATAAGGAAAAGGGTCGGGGAAAACTGTTTTTT
J: TRBJ2-1; V: TRBV7-8; D: TRBD2; size: .; CDR3: CASSFRPGASGGVSYNEQFF; DNA: TGTGCCAGCAGCTTCCGCCCCGGGGCCTCGGGGGGAGTCTCCTACAATGAGCAGTTCTTC
J: TRBJ1-2; V: TRBV4-2; D: TRBD1; size: .; CDR3: CASSQETGNYGYTF; DNA: TGTGCCAGCAGCCAAGAGACAGGGAACTATGGCTACACCTTC
J: TRBJ2-7; V: TRBV5-1; D: TRBD2; size: .; CDR3: CASSLDPPGLVAYEQYF; DNA: TGCGCCAGCAGCTTGGATCCTCCGGGACTAGTGGCCTACGAGCAGTACTTC
J: TRBJ1-5; V: TRBV6-2/TRBV6-3; D: TRBD1; size: .; CDR3: CASSRARGQGNQPQHF; DNA: TGTGCCAGCAGCAGGGCCAGGGGGCAGGGCAATCAGCCCCAGCATTTT
J: TRBJ1-5; V: TRBV6-2/TRBV6-3; D: .; size: .; CDR3: CASSYTGDQPQHF; DNA: TGTGCCAGCAGTTATACGGGGGATCAGCCCCAGCATTTT
J: TRBJ2-5; V: TRBV18; D: TRBD1; size: .; CDR3: CASSPVTGYQETQYF; DNA: TGTGCCAGCTCACCGGTGACAGGGTACCAAGAGACCCAGTACTTC
J: TRBJ2-5; V: TRBV20-1; D: .; size: .; CDR3: CSASPREETQYF; DNA: TGCAGTGCTAGTCCCCGGGAGGAGACCCAGTACTTC
J: TRBJ2-1; V: TRBV5-4; D: .; size: .; CDR3: CASSLTANSYNEQFF; DNA: TGTGCCAGCAGCCTGACAGCAAATTCCTACAATGAGCAGTTCTTC
J: TRBJ1-5; V: TRBV28; D: TRBD1; size: .; CDR3: CASSPTTGVLYSNQPQHF; DNA: TGTGCCAGCAGCCCGACCACAGGGGTGCTCTATAGCAATCAGCCCCAGCATTTT
J: TRBJ1-1; V: TRBV30; D: TRBD1; size: .; CDR3: CAWSAWTGVSMNTEAFF; DNA: TGTGCCTGGAGTGCTTGGACAGGGGTTTCCATGAACACTGAAGCTTTCTTT
J: TRBJ1-4; V: TRBV5-1; D: TRBD1; size: .; CDR3: CASSTGGWNNEKLFF; DNA: TGCGCCAGCAGTACAGGGGGCTGGAATAATGAAAAACTGTTTTTT